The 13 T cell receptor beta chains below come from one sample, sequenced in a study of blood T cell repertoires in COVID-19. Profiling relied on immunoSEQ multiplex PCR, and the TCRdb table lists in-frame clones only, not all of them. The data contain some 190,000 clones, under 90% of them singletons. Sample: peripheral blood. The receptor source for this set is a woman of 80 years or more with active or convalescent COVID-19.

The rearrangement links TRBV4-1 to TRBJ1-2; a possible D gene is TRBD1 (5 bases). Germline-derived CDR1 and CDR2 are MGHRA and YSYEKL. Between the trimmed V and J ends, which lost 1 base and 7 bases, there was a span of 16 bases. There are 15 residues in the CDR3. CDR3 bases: TGCGCCAGCAGCCAAGGACAGTCTCAAGGGTTTGGCTACACCTTC. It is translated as CASSQGQSQGFGYTF.

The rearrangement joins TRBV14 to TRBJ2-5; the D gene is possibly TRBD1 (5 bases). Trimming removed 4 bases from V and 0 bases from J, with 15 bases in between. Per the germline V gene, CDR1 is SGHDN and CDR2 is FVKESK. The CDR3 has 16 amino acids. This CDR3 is CASSPPDRPNQETQYF. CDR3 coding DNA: TGTGCCAGCAGCCCCCCCGACAGACCCAACCAAGAGACCCAGTACTTC.

The CDR3 loop reads CASRRDRYNYGYTF. The CDR3 DNA follows: TGTGCCAGCAGGAGGGACAGGTATAACTATGGCTACACCTTC. The rearrangement links TRBV6-5 to TRBJ1-2, with 8 bases aligning to TRBD1. The V gene's germline CDR1 is MNHEY and CDR2 SVGAGI. The ends lost 6 bases at V and 1 base at J; junction bases unmatched: 4. There are 14 residues in the CDR3.

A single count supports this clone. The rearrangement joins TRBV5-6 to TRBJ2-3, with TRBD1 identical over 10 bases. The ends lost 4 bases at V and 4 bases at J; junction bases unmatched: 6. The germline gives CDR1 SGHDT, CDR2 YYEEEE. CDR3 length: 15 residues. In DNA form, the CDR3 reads TGTGCCAGCAGCCTGGGACAGGGGCGAGCAGATACGCAGTATTTT. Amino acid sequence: CASSLGQGRADTQYF.

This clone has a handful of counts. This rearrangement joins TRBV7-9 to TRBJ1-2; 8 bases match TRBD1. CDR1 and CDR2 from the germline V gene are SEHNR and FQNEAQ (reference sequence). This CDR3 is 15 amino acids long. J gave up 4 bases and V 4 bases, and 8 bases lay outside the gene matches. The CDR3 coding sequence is TGTGCCAGCAGCTCCGTGGGACAGGACCTCTATGGCTACACCTTC. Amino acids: CASSSVGQDLYGYTF.

CDR3 nucleotides: TGCGCCAGCAGCTTTTCGACTAGCGGCCCCTACGAGCAGTACTTC. It translates to CASSFSTSGPYEQYF. J is TRBJ2-7 and V is TRBV5-1; 9 bases line up with TRBD2. V was pared by 2 bases and J by 2 bases, with 5 bases of the junction left unmatched. The length of the CDR3 is 15 residues. CDR1 is SGHRS, CDR2 YFSETQ, per germline.

CDR3: CASSQGFILSGTAGGTTIRNEQFF. CDR3 nucleotide sequence: TGTGCCAGCAGCCAAGGTTTTATATTATCGGGCACGGCGGGAGGGACGACGATACGTAATGAGCAGTTCTTC. The rearrangement uses TRBV4-2 and TRBJ2-1, with 9 bases aligning to TRBD2. The CDR3 is made up of 24 amino acids. The V gene end was trimmed by 1 base and the J gene end by 7 bases; junction bases not matched to a gene: 32. CDR1 is LGHNA and CDR2 is YNFKEQ in the germline V gene.

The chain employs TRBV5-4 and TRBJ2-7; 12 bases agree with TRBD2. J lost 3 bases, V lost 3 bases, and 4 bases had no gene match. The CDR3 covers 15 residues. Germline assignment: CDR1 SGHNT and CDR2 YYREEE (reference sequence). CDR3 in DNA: TGTGCCAGCAGCTCTCGGACTAGCGGGATCTACGAGCAGTACTTC. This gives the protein CASSSRTSGIYEQYF.

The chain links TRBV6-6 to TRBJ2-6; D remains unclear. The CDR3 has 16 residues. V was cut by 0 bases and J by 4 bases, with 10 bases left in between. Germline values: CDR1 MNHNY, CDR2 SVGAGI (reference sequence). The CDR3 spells CASSYSSPRGANVLTF. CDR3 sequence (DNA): TGTGCCAGCAGTTACTCTTCCCCACGGGGGGCCAACGTCCTGACTTTC.

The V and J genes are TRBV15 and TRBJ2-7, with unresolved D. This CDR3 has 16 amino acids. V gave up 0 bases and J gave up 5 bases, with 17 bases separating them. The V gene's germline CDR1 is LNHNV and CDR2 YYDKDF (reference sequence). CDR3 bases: TGTGCCACCAGCAGAGATATTGCGCCGTCCGGAGACGAGCAGTACTTC. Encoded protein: CATSRDIAPSGDEQYF.

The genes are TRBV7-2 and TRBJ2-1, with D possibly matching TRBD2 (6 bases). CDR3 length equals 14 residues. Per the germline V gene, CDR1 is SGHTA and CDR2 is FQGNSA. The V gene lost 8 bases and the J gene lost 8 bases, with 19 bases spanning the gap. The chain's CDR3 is CASSSRLDIHEQFF. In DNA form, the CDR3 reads TGTGCCAGCTCCTCCCGACTAGATATCCATGAGCAGTTCTTC.

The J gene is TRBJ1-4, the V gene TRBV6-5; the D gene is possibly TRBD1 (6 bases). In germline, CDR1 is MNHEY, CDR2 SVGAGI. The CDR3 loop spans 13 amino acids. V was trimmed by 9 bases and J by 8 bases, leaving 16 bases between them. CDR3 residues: CASSRGPEEKLFF. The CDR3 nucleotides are TGTGCCAGTTCCAGGGGACCCGAAGAAAAACTGTTTTTT.

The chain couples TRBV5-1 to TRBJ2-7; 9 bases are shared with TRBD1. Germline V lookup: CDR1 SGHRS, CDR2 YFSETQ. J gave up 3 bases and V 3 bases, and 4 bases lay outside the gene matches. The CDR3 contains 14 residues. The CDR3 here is CASSWGQGVYEQYF. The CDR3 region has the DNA TGCGCCAGCAGCTGGGGACAGGGTGTCTACGAGCAGTACTTC.